This is a list of T cell receptor beta chains from one sample in a study of blood T cell repertoires in COVID-19. Generated by immunoSEQ multiplex PCR, the TCRdb table keeps only in-frame clones and is missing some. The sample lists about 180,000 clones; about 90% were seen once. Specimen: PBMCs or T cells enriched from blood (not recorded which). The receptors here all came from a woman in her late teens or twenties who had recovered from COVID-19. Each CDR3 is given without its conserved first and last residue. The D gene is left open where the match is weak.

TRBV28	NA	TRBJ1-6	ASGRGPGALH
TRBV7-6	NA	TRBJ2-7	ASSLGRTYEQY
TRBV28	NA	TRBJ1-5	ASSLMVPRYRPQH
TRBV29-1	NA	TRBJ2-7	SALLDEQY
TRBV28	NA	TRBJ1-2	ASSFRPNYGYT
TRBV11-2	NA	TRBJ2-3	ASSSPPGPTQY
TRBV24-1	TRBD2	TRBJ2-1	ATSDQGLARDEQF
TRBV27	NA	TRBJ1-1	ARNETPENTEAF
TRBV2	TRBD1	TRBJ1-3	ASSVPKRPGQGAGNTIY
TRBV21-1	NA	TRBJ2-6	ASNHGPFLIFSGANVLT
TRBV3-1/TRBV3-2	TRBD1	TRBJ2-6	ASSPRTGGFGVGANVLT
TRBV5-1	NA	TRBJ2-7	ASSPGYGSYEQY
TRBV30	TRBD1	TRBJ1-2	AWGPYGTGFRYT
TRBV11-2	TRBD1	TRBJ2-3	ASSWGQGFTQY
TRBV29-1	TRBD1	TRBJ2-7	SVAYSQGAGSYEQY
TRBV28	TRBD2	TRBJ2-1	ASTSGGNEQF
TRBV19	NA	TRBJ2-2	ASSTQIANTGELF
TRBV19	NA	TRBJ1-2	ASSPDMLGRGFNYGYT
TRBV27	NA	TRBJ1-5	ASSLRGGVGNQPQH
TRBV28	TRBD1	TRBJ1-2	ASSFWQGAPRLYGYT
TRBV7-8	TRBD2	TRBJ2-3	ASSSLLAGGADTQY
TRBV4-2	NA	TRBJ2-7	ASSPYTGTEQY
TRBV5-1	NA	TRBJ2-1	ASSLDGYEQF
TRBV5-1	NA	TRBJ1-1	ASSLEGRDYTEAF
TRBV5-5	TRBD1	TRBJ1-1	ASSWDSPSEAF
TRBV28	NA	TRBJ1-5	ASSLPRGSNQPQH
TRBV14	TRBD1	TRBJ1-1	ASSQGTGTTEAF
TRBV19	NA	TRBJ1-1	ASSISNGPEAF
TRBV2	TRBD1	TRBJ1-2	ASSEGETGVLGYT
TRBV7-8	NA	TRBJ1-1	ASSPSYTEAF
TRBV10-3	TRBD2	TRBJ2-1	AISVGGSGAYNEQF
TRBV3-1/TRBV3-2	TRBD2	TRBJ2-7	ASSQPGGYEQY
TRBV5-4	NA	TRBJ1-1	ASSLSQGGTEAF
TRBV20-1	TRBD2	TRBJ2-3	SASPLAGSTDTQY
TRBV5-5	TRBD1	TRBJ2-7	ASSHDRGPSYEQY
TRBV30	TRBD2	TRBJ2-7	AWRGTSGIYEQY
TRBV10-2	TRBD1	TRBJ1-2	ASKGQGNYYGYT
TRBV4-1	TRBD2	TRBJ2-3	ASSQGGGGSTDTQY
TRBV25-1	NA	TRBJ1-3	ASRDRGSGNTIY
TRBV20-1	NA	TRBJ2-7	SASGQYYEQY
TRBV3-1/TRBV3-2	NA	TRBJ1-3	ASSAQWNTIY
TRBV12-5	TRBD1	TRBJ2-1	ASGSTGMTYNEQF
TRBV29-1	NA	TRBJ2-1	STGQNNEQF
TRBV28	TRBD1	TRBJ1-2	ASRSGGVNYGYT
TRBV4-1	NA	TRBJ1-6	ASSQDSFRPLH
TRBV29-1	NA	TRBJ1-1	SVVTTGTEAF
TRBV7-9	NA	TRBJ1-6	ASSSGESSYNSPLH
TRBV27	TRBD1	TRBJ1-5	ASSPRTGDQPQH
TRBV3-1/TRBV3-2	TRBD2	TRBJ2-7	ASSQDPSGLGYEQY
TRBV27	TRBD2	TRBJ2-5	ASSSNSGGPQETQY
TRBV6-1	NA	TRBJ1-5	ASSEALTASNQPQH
TRBV4-2	NA	TRBJ2-7	ASSQWGGGHYEQY
TRBV5-6	NA	TRBJ1-1	ASSTTTANTEAF
TRBV5-4	TRBD1	TRBJ2-1	ASSSDGQGYNEQF
TRBV12-3/TRBV12-4	NA	TRBJ2-3	ASGEALDTQY